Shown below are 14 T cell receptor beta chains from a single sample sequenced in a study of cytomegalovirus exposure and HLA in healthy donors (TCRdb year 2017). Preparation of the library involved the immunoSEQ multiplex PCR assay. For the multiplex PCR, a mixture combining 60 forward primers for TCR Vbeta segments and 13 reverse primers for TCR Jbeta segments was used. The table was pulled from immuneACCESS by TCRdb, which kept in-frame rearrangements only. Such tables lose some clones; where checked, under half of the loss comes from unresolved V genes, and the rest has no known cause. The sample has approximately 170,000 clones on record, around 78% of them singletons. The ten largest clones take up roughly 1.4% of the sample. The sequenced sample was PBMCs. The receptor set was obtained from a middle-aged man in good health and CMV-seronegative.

The CDR3 sequence is CACRGSGIETQYF. In DNA, the CDR3 is TGTGCCTGTCGGGGGTCGGGAATAGAGACCCAGTACTTC. The rearrangement links TRBV30 to TRBJ2-5; a possible D gene is TRBD2 (6 bases). Germline CDR1 reads GTSNPN; CDR2 reads SVGIG (reference sequence). This CDR3 spans 13 amino acids. V was cut by 6 bases and J by 4 bases, with 15 bases left in between.

For the CDR3, the DNA is TGTGCCATCAGTGATCGGGAAGAGACCTACGAGCAGTACGTC. Its protein is CAISDREETYEQYV. The chain recombines TRBV10-3 with TRBJ2-7; D may be TRBD2 (5 bases). The V end was cut by 3 bases, the J end by 2 bases, with 11 bases between. The germline V gene has CDR1 ENHRY and CDR2 SYGVKD. The CDR3 extends over 14 amino acids.

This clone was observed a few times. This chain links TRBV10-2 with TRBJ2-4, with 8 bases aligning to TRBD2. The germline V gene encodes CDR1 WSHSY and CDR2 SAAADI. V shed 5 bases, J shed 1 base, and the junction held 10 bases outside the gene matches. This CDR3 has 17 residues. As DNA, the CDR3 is TGCGCCAGCAGTAGTAACGACGGGAGGGGGGCCAAAAACATTCAGTACTTC. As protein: CASSSNDGRGAKNIQYF.

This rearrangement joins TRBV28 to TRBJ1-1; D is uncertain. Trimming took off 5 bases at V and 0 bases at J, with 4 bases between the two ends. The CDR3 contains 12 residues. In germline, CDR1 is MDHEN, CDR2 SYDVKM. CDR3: CASSPLNTEAFF. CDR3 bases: TGTGCCAGCAGTCCATTGAACACTGAAGCTTTCTTT.

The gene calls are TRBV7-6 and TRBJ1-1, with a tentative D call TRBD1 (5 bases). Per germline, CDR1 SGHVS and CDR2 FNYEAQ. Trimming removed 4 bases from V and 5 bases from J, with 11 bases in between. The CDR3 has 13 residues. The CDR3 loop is CASSYAGGTEAFF. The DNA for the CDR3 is TGTGCCAGCAGCTACGCGGGGGGGACTGAAGCTTTCTTT.

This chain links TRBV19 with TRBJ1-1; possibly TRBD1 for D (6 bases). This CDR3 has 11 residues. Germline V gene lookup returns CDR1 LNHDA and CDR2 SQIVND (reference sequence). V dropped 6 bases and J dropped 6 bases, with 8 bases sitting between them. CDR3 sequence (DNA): TGTGCCAGTAGCCAGGGGTCTGAAGCTTTCTTT. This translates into CASSQGSEAFF.

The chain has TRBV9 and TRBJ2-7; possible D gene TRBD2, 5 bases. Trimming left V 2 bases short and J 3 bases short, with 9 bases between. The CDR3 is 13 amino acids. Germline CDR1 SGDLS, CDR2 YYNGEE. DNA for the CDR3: TGTGCCAGCAGCGTGGAGGACCACTACGAGCAGTACTTC. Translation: CASSVEDHYEQYF.

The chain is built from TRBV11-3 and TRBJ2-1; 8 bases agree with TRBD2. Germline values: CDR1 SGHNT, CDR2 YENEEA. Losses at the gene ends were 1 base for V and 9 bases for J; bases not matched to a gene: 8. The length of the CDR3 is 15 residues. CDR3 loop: CASSLGQRESGEQFF. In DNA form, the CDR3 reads TGTGCCAGCAGCTTAGGTCAGCGGGAGTCTGGTGAGCAGTTCTTC.

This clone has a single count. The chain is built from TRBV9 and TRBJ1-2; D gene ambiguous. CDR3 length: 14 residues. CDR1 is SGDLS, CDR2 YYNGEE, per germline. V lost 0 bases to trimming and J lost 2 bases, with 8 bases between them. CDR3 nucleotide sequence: TGTGCCAGCAGCGTAGCAGTTACAAACTATGGCTACACCTTC. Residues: CASSVAVTNYGYTF.

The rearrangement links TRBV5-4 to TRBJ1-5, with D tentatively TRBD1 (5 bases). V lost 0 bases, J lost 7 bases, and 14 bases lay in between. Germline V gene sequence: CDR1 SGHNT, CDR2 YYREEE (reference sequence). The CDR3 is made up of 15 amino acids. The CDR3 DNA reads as TGTGCCAGCAGCTTGGACCAGGGATTAGGACAGCCCCAGCATTTT. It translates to CASSLDQGLGQPQHF.

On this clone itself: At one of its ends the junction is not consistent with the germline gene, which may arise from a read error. The CDR3: CASSRLAYEQCF. CDR3 nucleotides: TGTGCCAGCAGCCGACTAGCCTACGAGCAGTGCTTC. This rearrangement joins TRBV14 to TRBJ2-7, with TRBD2 identical over 7 bases. The CDR3 runs to 12 residues. Germline CDR1 and CDR2: SGHDN and FVKESK.

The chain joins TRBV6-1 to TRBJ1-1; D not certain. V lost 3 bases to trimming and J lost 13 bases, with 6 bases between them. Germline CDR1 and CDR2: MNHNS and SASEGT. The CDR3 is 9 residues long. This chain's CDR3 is CASSDSGFF. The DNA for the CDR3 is TGTGCCAGCAGTGACAGCGGTTTCTTT.

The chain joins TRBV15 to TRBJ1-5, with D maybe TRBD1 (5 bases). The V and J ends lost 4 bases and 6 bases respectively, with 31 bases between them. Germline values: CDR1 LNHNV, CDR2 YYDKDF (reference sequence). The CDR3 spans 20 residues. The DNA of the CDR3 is TGTGCCACCAGCACATCGCCCAGGGAAGGGTCAAGGAACGTCTTTCAGCCCCAGCATTTT. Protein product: CATSTSPREGSRNVFQPQHF.

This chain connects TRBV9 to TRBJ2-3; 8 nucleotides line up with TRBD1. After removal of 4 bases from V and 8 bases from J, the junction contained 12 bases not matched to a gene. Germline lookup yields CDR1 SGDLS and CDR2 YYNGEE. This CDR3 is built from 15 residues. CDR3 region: CASSPQRQGAGTQYF. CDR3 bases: TGTGCCAGCAGCCCCCAGAGGCAGGGGGCTGGTACGCAGTATTTT.